The 8 T cell receptor beta chains below all came from one sample that was sequenced in a study of CD8+ T cells in alopecia areata. Treatment meaning: oral pan-JAK inhibitor, 5-10 mg twice daily. The sequencing template was cDNA reverse transcribed from extracted RNA. Repertoires were generated with immunoSEQ multiplex PCR, while TCRdb's copy carries only in-frame clones and drops some. The sample holds some 200,000 clones, 43% seen once. The material sequenced was CD4+ T cells sorted from blood, taken at approximately week 36, from a patient treated with tofacitinib. Every receptor here comes from a human donor with alopecia areata.

The V call is TRBV25-1, the J call TRBJ2-5; 11 bases fit TRBD2. This CDR3 is built from 13 residues. CDR1 MGHDK and CDR2 SYGVNS come from the germline V gene. After removal of 6 bases from V and 5 bases from J, the junction contained 2 bases not matched to a gene. The CDR3 bases are TGTGCCAGCAGCACTAGCGGGAGCGAGACCCAGTACTTC. This sequence encodes CASSTSGSETQYF.

This clone has just a few counts. The chain uses TRBV5-4 and TRBJ2-5; 7 nucleotides agree with TRBD2. The CDR3 length is 17 residues. V shed 4 bases, J shed 4 bases, and the junction held 16 bases outside the gene matches. The germline CDR1 and CDR2 sequences are SGHNT and YYREEE (reference sequence). This CDR3 reads CASSRDYRPLQGETQYF. The CDR3 region has the DNA TGTGCCAGCAGCCGGGACTACCGCCCACTGCAGGGAGAGACCCAGTACTTC.

The chain has TRBV18 and TRBJ2-1; TRBD2 matches 9 bases. Germline V lookup: CDR1 KGHSH, CDR2 LQKENI. Unmatched junction bases numbered 5, after V lost 3 bases and J lost 2 bases. The CDR3 totals 16 residues. CDR3 residues: CASSPETSGAYNEQFF. The CDR3 DNA is TGTGCCAGCTCACCTGAGACTAGCGGTGCCTACAATGAGCAGTTCTTC.

This chain links TRBV30 with TRBJ1-4; TRBD1 agrees at 9 bases. Germline V gene data show CDR1 as GTSNPN and CDR2 as SVGIG (reference sequence). J lost 8 bases, V lost 3 bases, and 10 bases had no gene match. This CDR3 comprises 15 residues. DNA of the CDR3: TGTGCCTGGAGCGGGGGACAGGGCCTCAGGGAAAAACTGTTTTTT. Protein product: CAWSGGQGLREKLFF.

The V and J genes are TRBV7-9 and TRBJ2-6; D gene unclear. CDR3 length equals 17 residues. Trimming stripped 1 base from V and 2 bases from J, with 12 bases between. Germline CDR1 is SEHNR and CDR2 is FQNEAQ (reference sequence). CDR3 DNA: TGTGCCAGCAGCTTAGAACCAGTGGCGCCTGGGGCCAACGTCCTGACTTTC. Encoded protein: CASSLEPVAPGANVLTF.

The chain joins TRBV7-2 to TRBJ2-3, with D possibly matching TRBD1 (6 bases). CDR3 size: 14 residues. Germline V gene lookup returns CDR1 SGHTA and CDR2 FQGNSA. Deletions cut 1 base from V and 7 bases from J, with 12 bases between. CDR3 coding DNA: TGTGCCAGCAGCTTAGGTTGGGACAAGTATACGCAGTATTTT. Translated: CASSLGWDKYTQYF.

The J gene is TRBJ2-7, the V gene TRBV4-3, with D possibly matching TRBD2 (6 bases). Germline CDR1 reads LGHNA; CDR2 reads YSLEER. With 4 bases removed from V and 4 bases from J, the gap between germline ends came to 17 bases. The CDR3 is 15 amino acids. CDR3 bases: TGCGCCAGCAGCCGCCGAGCGGGCCCCGGGTACGAGCAGTACTTC. It yields the protein CASSRRAGPGYEQYF.

The rearrangement joins TRBV30 to TRBJ2-7, with 11 positions matching TRBD1. V was pared by 8 bases and J by 7 bases, with 10 bases of the junction left unmatched. This CDR3 comprises 13 residues. Per the germline V gene, CDR1 is GTSNPN and CDR2 is SVGIG (reference sequence). CDR3 nucleotide sequence: TGTGCCCAAACCGGGACAGGGGGGTATGAGCAGTACTTC. It encodes CAQTGTGGYEQYF.